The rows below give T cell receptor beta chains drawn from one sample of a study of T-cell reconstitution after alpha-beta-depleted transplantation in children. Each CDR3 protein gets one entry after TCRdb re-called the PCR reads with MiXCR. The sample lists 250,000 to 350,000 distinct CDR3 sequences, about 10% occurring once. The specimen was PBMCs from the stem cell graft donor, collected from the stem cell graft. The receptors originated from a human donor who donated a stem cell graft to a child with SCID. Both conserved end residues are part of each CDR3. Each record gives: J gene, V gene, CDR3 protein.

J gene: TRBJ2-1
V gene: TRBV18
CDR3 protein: CASSPPIGQGVTYNEQFF

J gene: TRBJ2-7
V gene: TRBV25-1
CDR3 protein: CASSRDGVGEQYF

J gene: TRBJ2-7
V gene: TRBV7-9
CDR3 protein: CASSYPDNSYEQYF

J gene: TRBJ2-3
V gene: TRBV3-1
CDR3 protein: CASSQDPGILGWGTDTQYF

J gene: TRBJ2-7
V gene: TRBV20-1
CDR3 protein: CSAIRQVPSYEQYF

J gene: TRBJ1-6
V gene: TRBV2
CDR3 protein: CASSTPDTGGNSPLHF

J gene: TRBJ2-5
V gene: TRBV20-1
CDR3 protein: CSARAGETQYF

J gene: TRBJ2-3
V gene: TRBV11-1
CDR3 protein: CASSLGSGLALSTDTQYF

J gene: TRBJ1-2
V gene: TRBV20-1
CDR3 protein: CSASTPESNYGYTF

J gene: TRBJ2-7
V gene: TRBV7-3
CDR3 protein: CASTPLLTGGDEQYF

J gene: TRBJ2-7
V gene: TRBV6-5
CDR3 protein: CASSYSIPGGPRGDEQYF

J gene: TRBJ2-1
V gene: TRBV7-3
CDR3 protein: CASSSGLAGDYNEQFF

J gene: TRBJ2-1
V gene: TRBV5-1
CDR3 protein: CASSLRGAGYNEQFF

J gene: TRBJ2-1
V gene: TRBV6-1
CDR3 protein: CASTAAPLYNEQFF

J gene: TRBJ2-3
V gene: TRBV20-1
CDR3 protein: CSARGPTGLAGGPLSDTQYF